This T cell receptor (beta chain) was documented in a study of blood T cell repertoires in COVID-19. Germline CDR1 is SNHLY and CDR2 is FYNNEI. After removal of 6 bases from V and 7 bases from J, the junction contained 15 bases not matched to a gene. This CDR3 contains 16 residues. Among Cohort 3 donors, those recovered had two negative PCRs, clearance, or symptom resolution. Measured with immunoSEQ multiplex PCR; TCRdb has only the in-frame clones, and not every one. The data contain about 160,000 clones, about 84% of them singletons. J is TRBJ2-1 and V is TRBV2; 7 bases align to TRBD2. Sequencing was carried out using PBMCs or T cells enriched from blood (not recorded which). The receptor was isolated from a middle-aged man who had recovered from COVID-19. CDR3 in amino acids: CASSLRPEPGGNEQFF. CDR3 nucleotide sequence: TGTGCCAGCAGCCTACGGCCGGAACCCGGGGGGAATGAGCAGTTCTTC.